This T cell receptor (beta chain) came from a study of T cell responses to AZD1222 COVID-19 vaccine. Study-level points and caveats: Females made up more of the donors, who were largely white British, and clonal diversity may have come out too low.

A note on this clone: Its antigen is unknown.

Germline CDR1 is MNHEY and CDR2 is SMNVEV (reference sequence). V lost 2 bases and J lost 5, with 13 bases in between. The CDR3 runs to 15 residues. The repertoire was sequenced with immunoSEQ multiplex PCR; TCRdb's copy has only in-frame clones and lacks some. The sample includes 150,000 to 200,000 clones, over 80% of them seen just once. This receptor was taken from an adult in good health. The input for sequencing was peripheral blood, taken on day 0 of AZD1222 vaccination. J is TRBJ1-5 and V is TRBV27, with D hard to call. Here the CDR3 reads CASSLQSRPDQPQHF. The DNA of the CDR3 is TGTGCCAGCAGTTTACAATCCAGGCCAGATCAGCCCCAGCATTTT.